Shown below are 21 T cell receptor beta chains from a single sample sequenced in a study of blood T cell repertoires in COVID-19. The repertoire was sequenced with immunoSEQ multiplex PCR; TCRdb's copy has only in-frame clones and lacks some. The top ten clones hold around 2% of a sample with more than 200,000 clones, around nine tenths of them seen once. The sequenced sample consisted of peripheral blood. The receptors shown here come from a woman aged 40 to 50 who had recovered from COVID-19.

The chain joins TRBV29-1 to TRBJ1-2, with D possibly matching TRBD1 (6 bases). This CDR3 region has 10 residues. The germline CDR1 and CDR2 sequences are SQVTM and ANQGSEA. Between the trimmed V and J ends, which lost 7 bases and 6 bases, there was a span of 9 bases. CDR3: CSARTDGYTF. In DNA, the CDR3 is TGCAGCGCCCGGACAGATGGCTACACCTTC.

This chain links TRBV19 with TRBJ1-4; D is possibly TRBD1 (5 bases). Germline CDR1 and CDR2: LNHDA and SQIVND (reference sequence). V was trimmed by 4 bases and J by 5 bases, leaving 14 bases between them. The CDR3 runs 15 residues. CDR3 amino acids: CASSTSGGPNEKLFF. The CDR3, as DNA: TGTGCCAGTAGTACCTCCGGGGGTCCAAATGAAAAACTGTTTTTT.

The gene calls are TRBV3-1 (or the pseudogene TRBV3-2) and TRBJ1-4; possibly TRBD1 for D (6 bases). V lost 6 bases to trimming and J lost 12 bases, with 17 bases between them. The CDR3 contains 13 residues. Looked up from germline, CDR1 is LGHDT and CDR2 is YNNKEL (reference sequence). The CDR3 sequence: CASSNRDRGELFF. In nucleotides, the CDR3 is TGTGCCAGCAGTAACAGGGACCGGGGGGAACTGTTTTTT.

This chain links TRBV9 with TRBJ2-5, with TRBD1 matching 10 bases. The CDR3 runs 15 residues. Germline V CDR1 and CDR2: SGDLS, YYNGEE. J gave up 5 bases and V 6 bases, and 10 bases lay outside the gene matches. The CDR3 protein is CASTSDRGSGETQYF. CDR3 nucleotides: TGTGCCAGCACATCGGACAGGGGGAGTGGGGAGACCCAGTACTTC.

The chain is built from TRBV7-2 and TRBJ2-7; 8 positions agree with TRBD2. Trimming took 5 bases from V and 5 from J; bases not matched to a gene: 8. CDR3 length equals 14 residues. CDR1 is SGHTA and CDR2 is FQGNSA in the germline V gene. The CDR3 is CASSALGGGHEQYF. For the CDR3, the DNA is TGTGCCAGCAGCGCCCTCGGGGGGGGACACGAGCAGTACTTC. The full variable domain, completed using reference TRBV7-2 and TRBJ2-7, is GAGVSQSPSNKVTEKGKDVELRCDPISGHTALYWYRQSLGQGLEFLIYFQGNSAPDKSGLPSDRFSAERTGGSVSTLTIQRTQQEDSAVYLCASSALGGGHEQYFGPGTRLTVT.

The J gene is TRBJ2-7, the V gene TRBV19, with D possibly matching TRBD1 (5 bases). From germline, CDR1 is LNHDA and CDR2 SQIVND (reference sequence). The germline V and J ends were trimmed by 4 bases and 3 bases, with 10 bases remaining between them. The CDR3 is 13 residues long. CDR3 protein: CASSTRDSYEQYF. The CDR3 DNA sequence: TGTGCCAGTAGTACTCGTGACAGCTACGAGCAGTACTTC.

The chain carries TRBV30 and TRBJ2-7, with 14 bases aligning to TRBD2. Per germline, CDR1 GTSNPN and CDR2 SVGIG (reference sequence). This CDR3 is built from 19 residues. J lost 3 bases, V lost 0 bases, and 13 bases had no gene match. The CDR3 nucleotides are TGTGCCTGGAGTGTTTCCCGGACTAGCGGGAGGACCGCCGGCTACGAGCAGTACTTC. It yields the protein CAWSVSRTSGRTAGYEQYF.

This chain connects TRBV6-1 to TRBJ2-1; 8 nucleotides match TRBD1. The V gene end was trimmed by 3 bases and the J gene end by 7 bases; junction bases not matched to a gene: 8. The CDR3 runs 15 residues. The germline CDR1 and CDR2 sequences are MNHNS and SASEGT. DNA of the CDR3: TGTGCCAGCAGTGATTTGGGACAGGTACGAAATGAGCAGTTCTTC. Translated: CASSDLGQVRNEQFF.

The chain is built from TRBV9 and TRBJ2-2; D possibly corresponds to TRBD2 (5 bases). Trimming pared 4 bases from V and 8 bases from J, leaving 6 bases between. Germline V gives CDR1 SGDLS, CDR2 YYNGEE. The CDR3 has 11 residues. The CDR3 nucleotides are TGTGCCAGCAGCAGGGAGGGGGAGCTGTTTTTT. Translated: CASSREGELFF.

As DNA, the CDR3 is TGTGCCAGCAGCTTGACAGGGCGCTCCTACAATGAGCAGTTCTTC. It codes for CASSLTGRSYNEQFF. This rearrangement joins TRBV5-6 to TRBJ2-1; the D gene is possibly TRBD1 (6 bases). Deletions cut 1 base from V and 0 bases from J, with 8 bases between. The CDR3 spans 15 residues. Germline CDR1 SGHDT, CDR2 YYEEEE.

V usage is TRBV6-2 or TRBV6-3 and J usage is TRBJ1-6; 8 bases agree with TRBD1. Germline CDR1 reads MNHEY; CDR2 reads SVGEGT. After removal of 5 bases from V and 5 bases from J, the junction contained 2 bases not matched to a gene. This CDR3 is 14 amino acids long. CDR3: CASSRGQDNSPLHF. CDR3 DNA sequence: TGTGCCAGCAGTCGGGGACAGGATAATTCACCCCTCCACTTT.

This chain links TRBV19 with TRBJ1-4; tentatively, D is TRBD1 (5 bases). V was cut by 3 bases and J by 5 bases, with 13 bases left in between. The CDR3 has 15 residues. Germline CDR1 and CDR2: LNHDA and SQIVND (reference sequence). The CDR3 sequence: CASSIGQGSNEKLFF. CDR3 DNA sequence: TGTGCCAGTAGTATCGGGCAGGGTTCAAATGAAAAACTGTTTTTT.

The rearrangement links TRBV11-2 to TRBJ1-3; 9 bases are shared with TRBD1. V was clipped by 5 bases and J by 1 base; unmatched bases: 6. The CDR3 has 16 amino acids. In germline, CDR1 is SGHAT, CDR2 FQNNGV. CDR3 nucleotide sequence: TGTGCCAGCAGCGGAGCCGGGACAGGGTCTGGAAACACCATATATTTT. Translated: CASSGAGTGSGNTIYF.

This clone was seen only a few times. Other DNA variants within this sample encode the same CDR3. The V and J genes are TRBV30 and TRBJ1-2, with unresolved D. V was pared by 3 bases and J by 4 bases, with 9 bases between. The CDR3 extends over 12 amino acids. CDR1 is GTSNPN, CDR2 SVGIG, per germline (reference sequence). The DNA for the CDR3 is TGTGCCTGGAGCCCCGGGAGCTATGGCTACACCTTC. Protein: CAWSPGSYGYTF.

This clone was observed a few times. V usage is TRBV28 and J usage is TRBJ1-2; D not resolved. This CDR3 spans 14 amino acids. V was clipped by 3 bases and J by 0 bases, with 8 bases between them. Germline V gene data show CDR1 as MDHEN and CDR2 as SYDVKM. The CDR3 DNA follows: TGTGCCAGCAGTTTGCGATCACCTAACTATGGCTACACCTTC. It encodes CASSLRSPNYGYTF.

V and J are TRBV7-8 and TRBJ1-5; D is undetermined. Trimming cost V 5 bases and J 5 bases, with 13 bases left between them. CDR1 and CDR2 from the germline V gene are SGHVS and FQNEAQ. The CDR3 is 14 amino acids. CDR3 sequence (DNA): TGTGCCAGCAGCAGCGGGAGCTTTGATCAGCCCCAGCATTTT. This gives the protein CASSSGSFDQPQHF.

The chain employs TRBV18 and TRBJ1-3; D is undetermined. Germline V gene data show CDR1 as KGHSH and CDR2 as LQKENI. V lost 2 bases and J 0 bases, leaving 8 bases between the germline ends. The CDR3 consists of 15 residues. The CDR3 nucleotides are TGTGCCAGCTCACCATCTCGCGTCTCTGGAAACACCATATATTTT. It codes for CASSPSRVSGNTIYF.

Note on this clone: Other DNA sequences within the sample encode an identical CDR3. The chain joins TRBV9 to TRBJ1-3, with unresolved D. The germline CDR1 and CDR2 sequences are SGDLS and YYNGEE. Trimming took off 2 bases at V and 1 base at J, with 10 bases between the two ends. The CDR3 runs 15 residues. The CDR3, as DNA: TGTGCCAGCAGCGTTGGAGGCAGATCTGGAAACACCATATATTTT. It translates to CASSVGGRSGNTIYF. Variable domain in full (rest from reference TRBV9 and TRBJ1-3): DSGVTQTPKHLITATGQRVTLRCSPRSGDLSVYWYQQSLDQGLQFLIQYYNGEERAKGNILERFSAQQFPDLHSELNLSSLELGDSALYFCASSVGGRSGNTIYFGEGSWLTVV.

CDR3 DNA sequence: TGTGCCAGCAGTTACCTCCGGGCGGGTGGGTTGGACGAGCAGTACTTC. This sequence encodes CASSYLRAGGLDEQYF. V is TRBV6-2 or TRBV6-3 and J is TRBJ2-7, with D possibly being TRBD2 (5 bases). V gave up 2 bases and J gave up 5 bases, with 19 bases separating them. CDR3 length: 16 amino acids. Germline V gene lookup returns CDR1 MNHEY and CDR2 SVGEGT.

The rearrangement uses TRBV18 and TRBJ2-1, with unresolved D. The germline V and J ends were trimmed by 4 bases and 4 bases, with 11 bases remaining between them. The CDR3 has 14 residues. CDR1 and CDR2 (germline): KGHSH, LQKENI. This CDR3 is CASSRMTEYNEQFF. The CDR3 region has the DNA TGTGCCAGCTCACGAATGACTGAATACAATGAGCAGTTCTTC.

The chain carries TRBV6-5 and TRBJ1-6, with a weak D call TRBD1 (6 bases). This CDR3 has 13 residues. Germline lookup yields CDR1 MNHEY and CDR2 SVGAGI. Trimming took 8 bases from V and 9 from J, leaving 14 bases between them. CDR3 sequence reads: CASSQQGASPLHF. CDR3 nucleotide sequence: TGTGCCAGCTCCCAACAGGGAGCTTCACCCCTCCACTTT.